This T cell receptor (beta chain) was sequenced for a study of blood T cell repertoires in COVID-19 (dated by TCRdb to the early 2020s). With respect to the entire study: Collaborator samples came from the United States, Italy and Spain and covered acute and convalescent phases of COVID-19. A freely available public database, intended as a resource for researchers studying the immune response to SARS-CoV-2, is where the repertoires were released. Where available, HLA class I and class II types were obtained from metadata supplied by the sample provider rather than from assay-based typing. Subjects who had been exposed to COVID-19, were actively infected with it, or had recovered from it provided the deeply sampled blood TCRbeta repertoires that made up the dataset. Sample metadata almost always included a de-identified subject ID, COVID-19 status, age in years and sex. Samples were obtained from the ongoing ImmuneRACE study (first 160 participants) and from over 1,000 subjects provided by 6 global collaborators. The material from the prospective study consisted of cDNA or gDNA derived from T cells, B-cell-depleted T cells, or PBMCs.

What the study reported, not specific to this receptor: The amount of clinical and demographic metadata varied by source and participant and was provided uncurated.

The collaborating institutions used their own protocols to collect whole blood in K2EDTA tubes. Collaborator samples were shipped for TCRbeta analysis as frozen whole blood, isolated PBMCs, or DNA extracted from either sample type. TCRbeta CDR3 regions were amplified from genomic DNA using the immunoSEQ Assay, a bias-controlled multiplex PCR. From the authors' description of their analysis: The number of nucleated cells in each sample was estimated by amplification of reference gene primers within the assay. To quantify the absolute abundance of each unique TCRbeta CDR3 rearrangement, sequence reads were collapsed and filtered. For each sample, productive Simpson clonality was calculated as the square root of Simpson's diversity index across productive rearrangements. Drawn from immuneACCESS, this table holds only the in-frame rearrangements with V and J called that TCRdb kept. Clones are partly lost; checked studies trace under half to an unresolved V gene and leave the rest unexplained. V, J and clone size are those of that table, while D and trimming were read from the DNA. The sample yields fewer than 300,000 clones; around 82% were counted once. The ten most abundant clones make up roughly 3.1% of the sample.

The germline V gene supplies CDR1 SGHVS and CDR2 FNYEAQ. V loses 5 bases of germline sequence and J loses 8 bases, and the interval between the two ends is 15 bases. The CDR3 sequence holds 13 residues, the cysteine and phenylalanine included. Solely the CDR3 DNA is kept, with 39 bases framed from the first base. A note on this clone: Its cognate antigen has yet to be identified. It has no much larger one-base neighbor in the sample; base qualities were not kept.

Sequencing used peripheral blood. This receptor was obtained from a woman in her late teens or twenties with acute or convalescent COVID-19. The chain employs TRBV7-6 and TRBJ1-2, with no reliable assignment of the D segment. The sequence in DNA is TGTGCCAGCAGCCCCCGGGGTCCGAGGGGCTACACCTTC. Its coded protein is CASSPRGPRGYTF.